The 22 T cell receptor beta chains listed next were all sequenced from one sample in a study of blood T cell repertoires in COVID-19. TCRdb's table, derived via immunoSEQ multiplex PCR, lists solely in-frame clones and lacks some. The repertoire holds tens of thousands of clones, with 80% to 90% as singletons. The sequencing sample was made of peripheral blood. The receptors were sampled from a man in his fifties or sixties with acute or convalescent COVID-19.

The chain combines TRBV7-2 with TRBJ1-1; 10 bases match TRBD1. The CDR3 has 16 amino acids. After removal of 5 bases from V and 0 bases from J, the junction contained 6 bases not matched to a gene. Per germline, CDR1 SGHTA and CDR2 FQGNSA. The CDR3 protein is CASSRPGQGMNTEAFF. For the CDR3, the DNA is TGTGCCAGCAGCAGGCCGGGACAGGGGATGAACACTGAAGCTTTCTTT. Full variable domain (outside the CDR3, taken from reference TRBV7-2 and TRBJ1-1): GAGVSQSPSNKVTEKGKDVELRCDPISGHTALYWYRQSLGQGLEFLIYFQGNSAPDKSGLPSDRFSAERTGGSVSTLTIQRTQQEDSAVYLCASSRPGQGMNTEAFFGQGTRLTVV.

The chain couples TRBV27 to TRBJ1-4; D uncertain. The CDR3 has 15 residues. Germline V CDR1 and CDR2: MNHEY, SMNVEV (reference sequence). Trimming took off 5 bases at V and 7 bases at J, with 17 bases between the two ends. As DNA, the CDR3 is TGTGCCAGCAGTACTTCCCGCGGTAGAGTTGAAAAACTGTTTTTT. This gives the protein CASSTSRGRVEKLFF.

This clone has just a few counts. J is TRBJ2-5 and V is TRBV18, with 11 bases fitting TRBD2. Germline loops: CDR1 KGHSH, CDR2 LQKENI. The CDR3 loop spans 16 amino acids. Trimming took 2 bases from V and 2 from J; bases not matched to a gene: 4. The CDR3 protein is CASSPSLAGGQETQYF. The CDR3 region has the DNA TGTGCCAGCTCACCAAGTCTAGCGGGGGGACAAGAGACCCAGTACTTC.

The chain links TRBV5-4 to TRBJ1-2; D is uncertain. Germline values: CDR1 SGHNT, CDR2 YYREEE (reference sequence). The CDR3 is made up of 14 amino acids. V was cut by 0 bases and J by 4 bases, with 10 bases left in between. In nucleotides, the CDR3 is TGTGCCAGCAGCTTGGCCCAGGCGCCCTATGGCTACACCTTC. It codes for CASSLAQAPYGYTF.

The chain couples TRBV19 to TRBJ2-7; 9 bases are a match to TRBD2. Germline CDR1 LNHDA, CDR2 SQIVND (reference sequence). CDR3 length equals 15 residues. J lost 4 bases, V lost 5 bases, and 9 bases had no gene match. The CDR3 region has the DNA TGTGCCAGTAGTTTCCTAGCGGGGACAATATACGAGCAGTACTTC. It codes for CASSFLAGTIYEQYF.

V and J are TRBV30 and TRBJ2-7, with D perhaps matching TRBD1 (5 bases). This CDR3 comprises 14 residues. Germline V lookup: CDR1 GTSNPN, CDR2 SVGIG (reference sequence). Trimming pared 5 bases from V and 0 bases from J, leaving 14 bases between. The CDR3 sequence is CAWGKTAISYEQYF. Here the CDR3 DNA reads TGTGCCTGGGGTAAGACAGCGATCTCCTACGAGCAGTACTTC.

The V gene is TRBV5-6, the J gene TRBJ1-5, with TRBD1 matching over 9 bases. Losses at the gene ends were 3 bases for V and 5 bases for J; bases not matched to a gene: 9. The CDR3 is 16 residues long. Germline V gives CDR1 SGHDT, CDR2 YYEEEE. Here the CDR3 DNA reads TGTGCCAGCAGCTCTACTGGGACAGGGAAGCATCAGCCCCAGCATTTT. Encoded protein: CASSSTGTGKHQPQHF.

The chain couples TRBV11-2 to TRBJ2-3; TRBD2 agrees at 10 bases. V shed 0 bases, J shed 1 base, and the junction held 7 bases outside the gene matches. Germline V gene sequence: CDR1 SGHAT, CDR2 FQNNGV. CDR3 length: 18 residues. CDR3: CASSLDWSGGARTDTQYF. CDR3 DNA: TGTGCCAGCAGCTTAGATTGGAGCGGGGGGGCTCGCACAGATACGCAGTATTTT.

The gene calls are TRBV6-5 and TRBJ2-1, with a tentative D call TRBD2 (6 bases). Germline CDR1 reads MNHEY; CDR2 reads SVGAGI. V lost 4 bases, J lost 7 bases, and 14 bases lay in between. The CDR3 extends over 14 amino acids. The CDR3: CASSWRGARNEQFF. CDR3 sequence (DNA): TGTGCCAGCAGTTGGCGCGGGGCAAGGAATGAGCAGTTCTTC.

This clone was recorded only once. The CDR3 nucleotides read TGTGCCATCAGTGACCGGGACAGCGCCCAAGAGACCCAGTACTTC. Amino acids: CAISDRDSAQETQYF. V is TRBV10-3 and J is TRBJ2-5, with 7 bases lining up with TRBD1. The CDR3 is 15 residues long. V was pared by 3 bases and J by 1 base, with 5 bases of the junction left unmatched. CDR1 is ENHRY and CDR2 is SYGVKD in the germline V gene.

The gene calls are TRBV7-9 and TRBJ1-6; maybe TRBD1 (6 bases). V was pared by 4 bases and J by 11 bases, with 18 bases between. The germline V gene has CDR1 SEHNR and CDR2 FQNEAQ (reference sequence). The length of the CDR3 is 15 residues. The CDR3 DNA sequence: TGTGCCAGCAGCTGGGGGGGGCCAGGGATCGCACCCCTCCACTTT. Translating it yields CASSWGGPGIAPLHF.

The rearrangement uses TRBV19 and TRBJ2-1; possible D gene TRBD2, 5 bases. The V end was cut by 6 bases, the J end by 3 bases, with 9 bases between. Germline loops: CDR1 LNHDA, CDR2 SQIVND (reference sequence). CDR3 length: 13 residues. CDR3 amino acids: CASSDGLYNEQFF. In DNA form, the CDR3 reads TGTGCCAGTAGCGACGGACTCTACAATGAGCAGTTCTTC.

This chain connects TRBV24-1 to TRBJ2-5; a possible D gene is TRBD2 (5 bases). There are 12 residues in the CDR3. Germline lookup yields CDR1 KGHDR and CDR2 SFDVKD. Trimming removed 3 bases at V and 5 bases at J, with 6 bases between. The CDR3 DNA reads as TGTGCCACCAGTGATAGGGAGGAGACCCAGTACTTC. Protein sequence: CATSDREETQYF.

The chain links TRBV19 to TRBJ1-2; D unclear. The CDR3 totals 14 residues. The germline V and J ends were trimmed by 0 bases and 2 bases, with 7 bases remaining between them. Germline loops: CDR1 LNHDA, CDR2 SQIVND (reference sequence). CDR3 in amino acids: CASSIDGPNYGYTF. The CDR3 DNA reads as TGTGCCAGTAGTATAGATGGCCCAAACTATGGCTACACCTTC.

This chain joins TRBV5-1 and TRBJ1-5, with TRBD1 matching 7 bases. V lost 4 bases to trimming and J lost 6 bases; unmatched junction nucleotides: 25. The CDR3 consists of 20 residues. From germline, CDR1 is SGHRS and CDR2 YFSETQ. CDR3 loop: CASSHRVAKRTGGLFQPQHF. The CDR3 nucleotides read TGCGCCAGCAGCCATCGGGTGGCGAAACGGACAGGTGGATTATTTCAGCCCCAGCATTTT.

V usage is TRBV30 and J usage is TRBJ1-2; TRBD1 aligns across 9 bases. Germline CDR1 and CDR2: GTSNPN and SVGIG (reference sequence). CDR3 length: 13 amino acids. CDR3 in amino acids: CASKGQGYYGYTF. DNA of the CDR3: TGTGCTTCGAAAGGACAGGGGTACTATGGCTACACCTTC.

This chain joins TRBV10-3 and TRBJ2-1; D not certain. V lost 11 bases, J lost 0 bases, and 8 bases lay in between. Germline V gene data show CDR1 as ENHRY and CDR2 as SYGVKD. CDR3 length equals 12 residues. The CDR3 DNA reads as TGTGCCGTCGGCGGCTCCTACAATGAGCAGTTCTTC. Encoded protein: CAVGGSYNEQFF.

V is TRBV5-4 and J is TRBJ1-2, with 8 bases matching TRBD1. With 4 bases clipped from V and 6 bases from J, the junction kept 11 bases outside the gene matches. The germline CDR1 and CDR2 sequences are SGHNT and YYREEE (reference sequence). This CDR3 is built from 15 residues. CDR3 nucleotides: TGTGCCAGCAGCCCCCCGGACAGGGTGGCGAATGGCTACACCTTC. Residues: CASSPPDRVANGYTF.

This clone was found a few times. The rearrangement links TRBV15 to TRBJ1-6, with D tentatively TRBD1 (6 bases). Trimming left V 3 bases short and J 5 bases short, with 8 bases between. From germline, CDR1 is LNHNV and CDR2 YYDKDF (reference sequence). The CDR3 is made up of 14 amino acids. CDR3 sequence (DNA): TGTGCCACCAGCAGGGGGGCCCATAATTCACCCCTCCACTTT. Its translation: CATSRGAHNSPLHF.

The chain employs TRBV7-2 and TRBJ2-7; D is perhaps TRBD1 (6 bases). The germline V gene encodes CDR1 SGHTA and CDR2 FQGNSA. V lost 3 bases and J lost 1, with 13 bases in between. The CDR3 runs to 15 residues. The CDR3 loop reads CASSFGIQGSYEQYF. The CDR3 DNA is TGTGCCAGCAGCTTCGGGATCCAGGGGTCCTACGAGCAGTACTTC.

This chain links TRBV15 with TRBJ1-2, with 12 bases matching TRBD1. The V gene's germline CDR1 is LNHNV and CDR2 YYDKDF (reference sequence). This CDR3 spans 14 amino acids. The J segment lost 8 bases and the V segment lost 3 bases, leaving 4 bases of the junction unmatched. The DNA of the CDR3 is TGTGCCACCAGCAGGGGACAGGGGGCGCCAGGCTACACCTTC. This translates into CATSRGQGAPGYTF.

V gene TRBV15 combines with J gene TRBJ1-1; D remains ambiguous. V lost 4 bases and J 1 base, leaving 7 bases between the germline ends. The CDR3 covers 13 residues. Germline V gene data show CDR1 as LNHNV and CDR2 as YYDKDF (reference sequence). CDR3 nucleotides: TGTGCCACCAGCACAGTTTCGAACACTGAAGCTTTCTTT. Amino acid sequence: CATSTVSNTEAFF.